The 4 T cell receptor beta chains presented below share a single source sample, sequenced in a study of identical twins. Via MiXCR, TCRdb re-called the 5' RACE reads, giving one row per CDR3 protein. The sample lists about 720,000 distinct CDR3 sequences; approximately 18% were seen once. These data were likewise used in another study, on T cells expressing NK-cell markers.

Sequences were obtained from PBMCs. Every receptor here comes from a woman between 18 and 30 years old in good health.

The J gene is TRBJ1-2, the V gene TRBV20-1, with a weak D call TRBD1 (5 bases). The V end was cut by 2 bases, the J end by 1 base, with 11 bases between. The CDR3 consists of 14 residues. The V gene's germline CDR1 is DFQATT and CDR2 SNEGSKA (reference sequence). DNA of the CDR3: TGCAGTGCTAGAAGACAGCTTGTTAACTATGGCTACACCTTC. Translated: CSARRQLVNYGYTF.

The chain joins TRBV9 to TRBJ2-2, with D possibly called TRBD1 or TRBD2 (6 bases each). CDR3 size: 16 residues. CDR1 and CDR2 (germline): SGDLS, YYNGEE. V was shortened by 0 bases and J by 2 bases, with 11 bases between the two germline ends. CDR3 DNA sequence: TGTGCCAGCAGCGTAGTCCCGGGGGCAAACACCGGGGAGCTGTTTTTT. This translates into CASSVVPGANTGELFF.

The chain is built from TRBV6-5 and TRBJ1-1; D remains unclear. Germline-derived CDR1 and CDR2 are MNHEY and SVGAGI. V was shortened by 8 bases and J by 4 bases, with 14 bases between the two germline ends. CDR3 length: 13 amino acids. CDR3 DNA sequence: TGTGCCAGCGAGCTTCCTCACCGCACTGAAGCTTTCTTT. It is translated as CASELPHRTEAFF.

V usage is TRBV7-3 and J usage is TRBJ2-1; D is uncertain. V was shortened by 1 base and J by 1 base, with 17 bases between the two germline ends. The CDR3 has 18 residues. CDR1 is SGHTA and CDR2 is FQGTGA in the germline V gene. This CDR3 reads CASSLRPTGSSSYNEQFF. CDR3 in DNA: TGTGCCAGCAGCTTAAGGCCGACTGGCAGTAGTTCCTACAATGAGCAGTTCTTC.